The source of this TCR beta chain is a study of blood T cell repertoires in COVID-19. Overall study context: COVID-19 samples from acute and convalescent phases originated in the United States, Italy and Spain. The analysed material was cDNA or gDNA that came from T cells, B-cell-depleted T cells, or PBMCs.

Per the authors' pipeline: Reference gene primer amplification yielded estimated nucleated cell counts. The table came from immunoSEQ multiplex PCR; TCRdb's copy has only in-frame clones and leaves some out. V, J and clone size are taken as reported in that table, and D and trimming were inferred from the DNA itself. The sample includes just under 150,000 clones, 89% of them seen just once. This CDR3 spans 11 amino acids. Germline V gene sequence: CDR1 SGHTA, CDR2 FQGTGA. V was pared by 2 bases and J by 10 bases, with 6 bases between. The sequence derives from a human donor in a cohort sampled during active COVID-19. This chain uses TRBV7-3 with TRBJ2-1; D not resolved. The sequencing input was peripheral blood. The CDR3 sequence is CASSLGQEQFF. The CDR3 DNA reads TGTGCCAGCAGCTTAGGGCAGGAGCAGTTCTTC.